A selection of T cell receptor beta chains follows, all from one sample in a study of T-cell reconstitution after alpha-beta-depleted transplantation in children. TCRdb reanalysed the PCR reads using MiXCR and keeps one entry per CDR3 protein. The table lists roughly 340,000 distinct CDR3 sequences, about 17% of them singletons. Sequencing used PBMCs, mostly from graft donor cells, obtained 360 days after TCRalphabeta/CD19-depleted stem cell transplant. These receptors were taken from a male patient between 2 and 9 years old who had a stem cell transplant for acute lymphoblastic leukemia, so the T cells may come from the graft donor. Each CDR3 is given with its conserved first and last residue. A D gene is named only where the DNA matches it firmly. Size values are once, few and many counts, or a class for expanded clones, and some rows have none.

16	TRBD2	TRBV4-2	TRBJ2-7	few	TGTGCCAGCAGCCAGGGTCGGACTAGAAAGTATTACGAGCAGTACTTC	CASSQGRTRKYYEQYF
17	TRBD1	TRBV28	TRBJ2-7	NA	TGTGCCAGCAGTTTTAGAACAGGGACAGGGGGCTCCTACGAGCAGTACTTC	CASSFRTGTGGSYEQYF
18	TRBD2	TRBV6-5	TRBJ2-1	few	TGTGCCAGCAGTTTCTTTCTCCGGGACTACCTGGGCATCAATGAGCAGTTCTTC	CASSFFLRDYLGINEQFF
14	NA	TRBV5-4	TRBJ2-1	few	TGTGCCAGCAGCTCTTATACAGGGTCTCTTGAGCAGTTCTTC	CASSSYTGSLEQFF
14	NA	TRBV4-3	TRBJ2-7	few	TGCGCCAGCAGCCCAGTACAGAGCTCCTACGAGCAGTACTTC	CASSPVQSSYEQYF
14	NA	TRBV12-3/TRBV12-4	TRBJ1-1	NA	TGTGCCAGCAGCCCGCGGGGGGGAGGGATTGAAGCTTTCTTT	CASSPRGGGIEAFF
17	TRBD1	TRBV6-1	TRBJ1-3	NA	TGTGCCAGCAGCTCGGACAGGGTAGATAGCTCTGGAAACACCATATATTTT	CASSSDRVDSSGNTIYF
14	NA	TRBV6-1	TRBJ2-7	NA	TGTGCCAGCAGCCGAGGATTCGCTGCCTACGAGCAGTACTTC	CASSRGFAAYEQYF
14	TRBD1	TRBV20-1	TRBJ2-2	NA	TGCAGTGCTAGAAGTGACAGGGGTACCGGGGAGCTGTTTTTT	CSARSDRGTGELFF
15	NA	TRBV18	TRBJ2-1	NA	TGTGCCAGCTCACCACAGGGTTCATTCTACAATGAGCAGTTCTTC	CASSPQGSFYNEQFF
13	NA	TRBV11-2	TRBJ2-1	few	TGTGCCAGCAGCTTAGTCCTAGATCCTCAGCAGTTCTTC	CASSLVLDPQQFF
16	TRBD1	TRBV15	TRBJ2-3	NA	TGTGCCACCAGTAGAGGGGGCAGGGGGCGTCCCGATACGCAGTATTTT	CATSRGGRGRPDTQYF
13	NA	TRBV3-1	TRBJ2-7	few	TGTGCCAGCAGCCCCCTTGGGCAGTACGAGCAGTACTTC	CASSPLGQYEQYF
14	NA	TRBV13	TRBJ1-5	NA	TGTGCCAGCAGCCAAAGGACAGAAAATCAGCCCCAGCATTTT	CASSQRTENQPQHF
13	NA	TRBV29-1	TRBJ2-7	few	TGCAGCGTTGCACGGGCTAGCGTCGGCGAGCAGTACTTC	CSVARASVGEQYF
12	NA	TRBV20-1	TRBJ2-7	NA	TGCAGTGCTCGAGCGGCCAGTCGGGAGCAGTACTTC	CSARAASREQYF
13	TRBD1	TRBV9	TRBJ2-3	few	TGTGCCAGCAGGGAGGACAGGGGAAATACGCAGTATTTT	CASREDRGNTQYF
12	NA	TRBV10-3	TRBJ2-7	few	TGTGCCATCATGGGGACTGGGAACGAGCAGTACTTC	CAIMGTGNEQYF
14	NA	TRBV28	TRBJ1-3	few	TGTGCCAGCAGTTTAGAGTTCTCTGGAAACACCATATATTTT	CASSLEFSGNTIYF
17	TRBD2	TRBV11-2	TRBJ2-3	NA	TGTGCCAGCAGCTTAGAACTAGCGGCCCCTTGGGCAGATACGCAGTATTTT	CASSLELAAPWADTQYF
15	TRBD2	TRBV6-2/TRBV6-3	TRBJ2-1	NA	TGTGCCAGCAGTTACTCGGCGGGAGAGGGCAATGAGCAGTTCTTC	CASSYSAGEGNEQFF
14	TRBD1	TRBV6-1	TRBJ2-3	NA	TGTGCCAGCAGTGAGAGGGGGCGCACAGATACGCAGTATTTT	CASSERGRTDTQYF
12	NA	TRBV10-3	TRBJ1-1	many	TGTGCCATCTCGACAGGGAACACTGAAGCTTTCTTT	CAISTGNTEAFF
16	NA	TRBV20-1	TRBJ2-1	NA	TGCAGTGCTAGAGATTTCAAGCGGAGCTCCTACAATGAGCAGTTCTTC	CSARDFKRSSYNEQFF
15	NA	TRBV4-1	TRBJ2-7	few	TGCGCCAGCAGCCAAAACCAACTAAGTACCTACGAGCAGTACTTC	CASSQNQLSTYEQYF
15	NA	TRBV10-3	TRBJ2-5	many	TGTGCCATCAGTGATCCGGGACGCACCCAAGAGACCCAGTACTTC	CAISDPGRTQETQYF
13	TRBD1	TRBV29-1	TRBJ1-2	many	TGCAGCGGACAAGGGACAGGGAACTATGGCTACACCTTC	CSGQGTGNYGYTF
14	NA	TRBV7-2	TRBJ2-5	NA	TGTGCCAGCAGCATAAAGCGGGCACGAGAGACCCAGTACTTC	CASSIKRARETQYF